These T cell receptor beta chains were read from a single sample in a study of cytomegalovirus exposure and HLA in healthy donors. Data came from immunoSEQ multiplex PCR; TCRdb stores just in-frame clones and leaves some out. Of around 150,000 clones in the sample, 79% were seen once. Sequencing input: PBMCs. The receptors shown here come from a man aged 45-65 years in good health and CMV-seropositive. The CDR3 runs from the conserved cysteine through the conserved F or W. A D gene is named only where the DNA matches it firmly. Only some rows state a clone size, as once, few, many or a class for expanded clones.

TRBJ1-4,.,.,TRBV10-3,TGTGCCATCAGTGAGAGGGGACAAGCTAATGAAAAACTGTTTTTT,CAISERGQANEKLFF
TRBJ2-7,.,.,TRBV5-1,TGCGCCAGCAGCTGGTCACTATCCTACGAGCAGTACTTC,CASSWSLSYEQYF
TRBJ2-3,.,TRBD2,TRBV5-1,TGCGCCAGCAGCTTGGCCGCTAGCGGGACTGGAGATACGCAGTATTTT,CASSLAASGTGDTQYF
TRBJ2-7,few,TRBD1,TRBV10-3,TGTGCCAGCAGCCGCGGGACAGGGGACTCCTACGAGCAGTACTTC,CASSRGTGDSYEQYF
TRBJ1-1,.,TRBD1,TRBV30,TGTGCCTGGAGTACAGGGGTCACTGAAGCTTTCTTT,CAWSTGVTEAFF
TRBJ2-2,.,TRBD2,TRBV5-1,TGCGCCAGCAGCCTTAGCGGGAGGATGCCCGGGGAGCTGTTTTTT,CASSLSGRMPGELFF
TRBJ1-3,.,.,TRBV30,TGTGCCTGGAGTGTATGGGGCAGCTCTGGAAACACCATATATTTT,CAWSVWGSSGNTIYF
TRBJ1-6,.,TRBD1,TRBV4-1,TGCGCCAGCAGCCGGACCGGGACAGGGGATAATTCACCCCTCCACTTT,CASSRTGTGDNSPLHF
TRBJ2-4,.,TRBD1,TRBV7-8,TGTGCCAGCAGCTTAGCCGGACAGGGGACCAAAAACATTCAGTACTTC,CASSLAGQGTKNIQYF
TRBJ2-7,.,TRBD1,TRBV6-5,TGTGCCAGCAGTAAGGACAGGGGCTCCTACGAGCAGTACTTC,CASSKDRGSYEQYF
TRBJ2-2,few,TRBD2,TRBV6-6,TGTGCCAGCAGTTACTTGGGACTAGGGGCCGGGGAGCTGTTTTTT,CASSYLGLGAGELFF
TRBJ1-5,.,.,TRBV4-1,TGCGCCAGCAGCCAAGACAGGGACATGAGCAATCAGCCCCAGCATTTT,CASSQDRDMSNQPQHF
TRBJ2-5,.,.,TRBV28,TGTGCCAGCAGCACGCGTGAGACCCAGTACTTC,CASSTRETQYF
TRBJ2-7,.,TRBD2,TRBV27,TGTGCCAGCAGTTTACAGGGAGGGTACGAGCAGTACTTC,CASSLQGGYEQYF
TRBJ1-2,.,.,TRBV5-5,TGTGCCAGCAGCGGTGACTCCACCTGGCTTTATGGCTACACCTTC,CASSGDSTWLYGYTF
TRBJ1-5,.,TRBD1,TRBV4-1,TGCGCCAGCAGCCAAGGGACAGGGGGGCAGCCCCAGCATTTT,CASSQGTGGQPQHF
TRBJ2-1,.,TRBD2,TRBV4-2,TGTGCCAGCAGCCAAGGTGGGATACCGGGACTAGCGGGTTCCTACAATGAGCAGTTCTTC,CASSQGGIPGLAGSYNEQFF
TRBJ1-4,.,.,TRBV10-3,TGTGCCATCAGCCCGGGGGGGGCCGCAACTAATGAAAAACTGTTTTTT,CAISPGGAATNEKLFF
TRBJ2-7,.,TRBD2,TRBV11-2,TGTGCCAGCAGCTTAGGGACTAGATCTATCTACGAGCAGTACTTC,CASSLGTRSIYEQYF
TRBJ2-7,few,TRBD2,TRBV7-2,TGTGCCAGCAGAGAAACCCCTAGCGGGGACCGTCTCGAGCAGTACTTC,CASRETPSGDRLEQYF
TRBJ2-3,.,.,TRBV5-1,TGCGCCAGCAGCTTGGTGTCGGGCACAGATACGCAGTATTTT,CASSLVSGTDTQYF
TRBJ2-5,.,.,TRBV14,TGTGCCAGCAGCCCACTACTCGGAACTAACCAAGAGACCCAGTACTTC,CASSPLLGTNQETQYF
TRBJ1-1,.,TRBD1,TRBV9,TGTGCCAGCAGCCCCGGGACAGGGGTACCCACTGAAGCTTTCTTT,CASSPGTGVPTEAFF
TRBJ2-3,.,TRBD1,TRBV5-1,TGCGCCAGCAGCCAGAACAGGGGAGTGGGGACAGATACGCAGTATTTT,CASSQNRGVGTDTQYF
TRBJ2-3,.,.,TRBV2,TGTGCCAGCAGTGAAGGACTTGCCACAGATACGCAGTATTTT,CASSEGLATDTQYF
TRBJ2-7,.,TRBD1,TRBV5-4,TGTGCCAGCAGCCCGGCCGACAGGGATCGCTACGAGCAGTACTTC,CASSPADRDRYEQYF
TRBJ2-3,.,.,TRBV5-1,TGCGCCAGCAGTCAGGCGGATACGCAGTATTTT,CASSQADTQYF
TRBJ2-3,.,.,TRBV5-1,TGCGCCAGCAGCGTTAGCTATGTTGGAACAGATACGCAGTATTTT,CASSVSYVGTDTQYF
TRBJ2-5,.,.,TRBV6-8,TGTGCCAGCAGTCATGACAGAGTGGGTTTCCAAGAGACCCAGTACTTC,CASSHDRVGFQETQYF
TRBJ2-1,.,.,TRBV10-3,TGTGCCATCAGAGGTAGTGAGGATGAGCAGTTCTTC,CAIRGSEDEQFF
TRBJ1-5,.,TRBD1,TRBV19,TGTGCCAGTAGTAGAACTGGGACAGGAGTACCCCATAGCAATCAGCCCCAGCATTTT,CASSRTGTGVPHSNQPQHF
TRBJ1-6,.,.,TRBV27,TGTGCCAGCAGACAAAAGACAGGTTCTGGCGCCTATAATTCACCCCTCCACTTT,CASRQKTGSGAYNSPLHF
TRBJ2-7,.,.,TRBV7-6,TGTGCCAGCAGCTGGACTCAGGGGAACGAGCAGTACTTC,CASSWTQGNEQYF
TRBJ2-7,.,.,TRBV7-9,TGTGCCAGCAGCTTAGGGACACCCTACGAGCAGTACTTC,CASSLGTPYEQYF
TRBJ2-2,.,.,TRBV2,TGTGCCAGCAGTCGAGACACCGGGGAGCTGTTTTTT,CASSRDTGELFF
TRBJ2-3,.,.,TRBV13,TGTGCCAGCAGCTTAACCGGAGGGGTGGATACGCAGTATTTT,CASSLTGGVDTQYF
TRBJ2-5,.,TRBD1,TRBV14,TGTGCCAGCAGCCAAGGGGGCAGGGGGCGGACCCAGTACTTC,CASSQGGRGRTQYF
TRBJ1-2,.,.,TRBV25-1,TGTGCCAGCAGTGAGGGGGCGCGGGGCTACACCTTC,CASSEGARGYTF
TRBJ2-3,few,TRBD1,TRBV6-1,TGTGCCAGCAGGCCCGAGGGGGCCGCAGATACGCAGTATTTT,CASRPEGAADTQYF
TRBJ1-5,.,.,TRBV5-1,TGCGCCAGCAGCTTGGCCGGGGGTAGCAATCAGCCCCAGCATTTT,CASSLAGGSNQPQHF
TRBJ1-2,many,.,TRBV7-2,TGTGCCAGCAGCTTAGAGGCCCAGGGAGGGTACTATGGCTACACCTTC,CASSLEAQGGYYGYTF
TRBJ2-3,.,TRBD2,TRBV27,TGTGCCAGCAGTTTCGGGCGGGAGGTGGATACGCAGTATTTT,CASSFGREVDTQYF
TRBJ2-7,few,TRBD2,TRBV7-9,TGTGCCAGCAGCTTAGCGCTAGCGGGAGTGGGAGAGCAGTACTTC,CASSLALAGVGEQYF
TRBJ1-3,few,.,TRBV10-3,TGTGCCATTCAGGCGACGGGAAACACCATATATTTT,CAIQATGNTIYF
TRBJ1-5,.,.,TRBV2,TGTGCCAGCCAGGACTTCACCTACCAGCCCCAGCATTTT,CASQDFTYQPQHF
TRBJ2-3,.,.,TRBV30,TGCGCCTGGACCCCGGTTGCTAGTTGGGAGGATACGCAGTATTTT,CAWTPVASWEDTQYF
TRBJ2-1,.,.,TRBV5-6,TGTGCCAGCAGCTCAGGCGCCCACAGGGCCTACAATGAGCAGTTCTTC,CASSSGAHRAYNEQFF
TRBJ2-1,.,TRBD1,TRBV6-5,TGTGCCAGCAAGAGGGACAGGGGGCGAAATGAGCAGTTCTTC,CASKRDRGRNEQFF
TRBJ2-6,.,.,TRBV4-2,TGTGCCAGCAGCCAGTTCGTGAGAGGCTCTGGGGCCAACGTCCTGACTTTC,CASSQFVRGSGANVLTF
TRBJ2-1,.,TRBD2,TRBV7-8,TGTGCCAGCAGCTTAGCTTCGATAGCGGGGTACAATGAGCAGTTCTTC,CASSLASIAGYNEQFF
TRBJ1-5,.,TRBD1,TRBV28,TGTGCCAGCAGTTTCGGACAGGGCCGTCAGCCCCAGCATTTT,CASSFGQGRQPQHF
TRBJ1-5,.,.,TRBV19,TGTGCCAGTAGTATCGCACCAATTTGGCAAGACAATCAGCCCCAGCATTTT,CASSIAPIWQDNQPQHF